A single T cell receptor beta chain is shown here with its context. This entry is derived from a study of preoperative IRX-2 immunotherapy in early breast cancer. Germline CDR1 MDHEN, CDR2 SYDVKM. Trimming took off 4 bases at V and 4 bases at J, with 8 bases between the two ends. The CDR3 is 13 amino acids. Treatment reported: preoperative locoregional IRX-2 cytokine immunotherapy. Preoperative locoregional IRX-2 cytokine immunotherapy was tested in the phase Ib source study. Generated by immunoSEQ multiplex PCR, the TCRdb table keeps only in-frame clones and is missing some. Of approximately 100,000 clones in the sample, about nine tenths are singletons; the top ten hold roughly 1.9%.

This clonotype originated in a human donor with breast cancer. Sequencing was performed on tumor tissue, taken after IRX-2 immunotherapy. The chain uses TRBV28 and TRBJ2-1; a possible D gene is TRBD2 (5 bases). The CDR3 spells CASSSSGYNEQFF. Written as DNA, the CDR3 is TGTGCCAGCAGTTCGAGCGGATACAATGAGCAGTTCTTC. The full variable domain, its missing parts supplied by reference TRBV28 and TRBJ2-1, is DVKVTQSSRYLVKRTGEKVFLECVQDMDHENMFWYRQDPGLGLRLIYFSYDVKMKEKGDIPEGYSVSREKKERFSLILESASTNQTSMYLCASSSSGYNEQFFGPGTRLTVL.